This entry is about one TCR beta chain. Its antigen is currently unknown. All TRB cDNA libraries came from 5' RACE performed with UMI labels. Using the 5' RACE reads, TCRdb records one entry per CDR3 protein without DNA. The listing records roughly 50,000 distinct CDR3 sequences. The CDR3 contains 12 residues. The germline V gene encodes CDR1 SGHRS and CDR2 YFSETQ. The sample comes from a study of CXCR3-negative and CXCR3-positive naive CD8 T cells. Overall study findings and caveats: Both naive subsets, CXCR3-negative and CXCR3-positive, displayed similar TRBV-TRBJ usage, unlike memory cells. Comparison of naive cells showed more hydrophobic TRB CDR3s in CXCR3-positive than in CXCR3-negative naive cells.

This receptor was obtained from a human donor in good health. Some clones in this sample may be carry-over from other donors' samples. Sequencing used naive CXCR3+ CD8+ T cells from blood. As for subset: CD45RO-CCR7+CD27+CD95- naive CD8+ T cells expressing CXCR3 (TNR3+). The gene calls are TRBV5-1 and TRBJ1-1. This chain's CDR3 is CASSLGATEAFF.